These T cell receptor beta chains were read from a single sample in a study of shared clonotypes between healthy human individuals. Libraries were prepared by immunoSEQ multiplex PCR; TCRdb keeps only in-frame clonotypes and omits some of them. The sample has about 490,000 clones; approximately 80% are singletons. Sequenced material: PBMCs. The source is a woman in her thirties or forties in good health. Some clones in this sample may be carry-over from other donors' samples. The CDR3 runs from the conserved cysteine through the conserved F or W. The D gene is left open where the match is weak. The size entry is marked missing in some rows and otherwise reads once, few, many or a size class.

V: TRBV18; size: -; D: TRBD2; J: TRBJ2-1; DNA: TGTGCCAGCTCACATGGACTAGCGGGATTCCCAAAGGGGGAGCAGTTCTTC; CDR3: CASSHGLAGFPKGEQFF
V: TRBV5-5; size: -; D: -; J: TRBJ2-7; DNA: TGTGCCAGCAGCTTGGAGGGCCTGGAAGTAGTCGAGCAGTACTTC; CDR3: CASSLEGLEVVEQYF
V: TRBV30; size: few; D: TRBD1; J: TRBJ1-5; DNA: TGTGCCTGGGGGCAGCGGACAGGGAAGGGGCCCCAGCATTTT; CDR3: CAWGQRTGKGPQHF
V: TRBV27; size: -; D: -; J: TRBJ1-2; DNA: TGTGCCAGCAGTCACGGACAGACCCGGGGCTATGGCTACACCTTC; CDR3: CASSHGQTRGYGYTF
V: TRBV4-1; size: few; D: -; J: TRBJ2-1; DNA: TGCGCCAGCAGCCATTTGCCGACGGACAGTCAGAATGAGCAGTTCTTC; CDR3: CASSHLPTDSQNEQFF
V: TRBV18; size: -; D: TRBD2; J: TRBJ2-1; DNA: TGTGCCAGCTCACCACGACTAGCGGACTACAATGAGCAGTTCTTC; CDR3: CASSPRLADYNEQFF
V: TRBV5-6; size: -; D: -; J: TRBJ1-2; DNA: TGTGCCAGCAGCTTAAGACAGTCAAAGGGCTATGGCTACACCTTC; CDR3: CASSLRQSKGYGYTF
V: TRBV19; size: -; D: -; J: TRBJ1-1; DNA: TGTGCCAGTAGTATACGTGTGGGATACACTGAAGCTTTCTTT; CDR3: CASSIRVGYTEAFF
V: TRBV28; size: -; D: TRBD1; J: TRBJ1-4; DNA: TGTGCCAGCAGTCTCCCCGGGACAGTCGAAAACCTGTTTTTT; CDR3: CASSLPGTVENLFF
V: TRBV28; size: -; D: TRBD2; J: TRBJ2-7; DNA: TGTGCCAGCTTGGGGACTAGCGGGACCCACGAGCAGTACTTC; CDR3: CASLGTSGTHEQYF
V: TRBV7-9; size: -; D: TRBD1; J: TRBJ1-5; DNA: TGTGCCAGCAGCCCCGGGACAGGGGGTTATCAGCCCCAGCATTTT; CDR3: CASSPGTGGYQPQHF
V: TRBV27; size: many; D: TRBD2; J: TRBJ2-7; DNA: TGTGCCAGCAGCTGGACTAGCGGGAGCGGATACGAGCAGTACTTC; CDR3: CASSWTSGSGYEQYF
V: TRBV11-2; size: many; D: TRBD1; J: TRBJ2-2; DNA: TGTGCCAGCAGCACGGACAGGGGGCGTATCGGGGAGCTGTTTTTT; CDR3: CASSTDRGRIGELFF
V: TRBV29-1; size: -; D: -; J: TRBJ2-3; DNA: TGCAGCGTTGAAGTAAGGGCAGATACGCAGTATTTT; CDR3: CSVEVRADTQYF
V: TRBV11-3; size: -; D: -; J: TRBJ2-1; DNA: TGTGCCAGCAGCTTAGACGTTGGGGTTTACAATGAGCAGTTCTTC; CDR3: CASSLDVGVYNEQFF
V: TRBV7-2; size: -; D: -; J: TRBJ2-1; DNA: TGTGCCAGCTCGACTGTTTACAATGAGCAGTTCTTC; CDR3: CASSTVYNEQFF
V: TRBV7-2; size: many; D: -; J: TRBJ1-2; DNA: TGTGCCAGCAGCTTAGAGGCTATGGATACTAACTATGGCTACACCTTC; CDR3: CASSLEAMDTNYGYTF
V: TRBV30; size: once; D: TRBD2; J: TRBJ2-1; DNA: TGTGCCTGTAGCGGGAGTACCCCCTACAATGAGCAGTTCTTC; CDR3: CACSGSTPYNEQFF
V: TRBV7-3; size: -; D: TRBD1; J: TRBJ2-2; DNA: TGTGCCAGCAGCTTGGCAGGGGGTCCCGGGGAGCTGTTTTTT; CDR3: CASSLAGGPGELFF
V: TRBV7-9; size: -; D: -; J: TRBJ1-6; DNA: TGTGCCAGCAGACGAGACCTGAATTCACCCCTCCACTTT; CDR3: CASRRDLNSPLHF
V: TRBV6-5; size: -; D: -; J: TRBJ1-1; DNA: TGTGCCAGCAGTTCCAACACGGCGGGAAGCACTGAAGCTTTCTTT; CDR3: CASSSNTAGSTEAFF
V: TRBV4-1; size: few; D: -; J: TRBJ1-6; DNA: TGCGCCAGCAGCCAAGACAGGATGAGGAATTCACCCCTCCACTTT; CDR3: CASSQDRMRNSPLHF
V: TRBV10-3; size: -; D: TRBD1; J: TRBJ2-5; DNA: TGTGCCATCAGCGCAGGGGGCGGGGAGACCCAGTACTTC; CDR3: CAISAGGGETQYF
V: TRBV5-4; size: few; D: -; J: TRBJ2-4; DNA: TGTGCCAGCAGCTTAAGCGGGAGTAAGGGGGCAGCCAAAAACATTCAGTACTTC; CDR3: CASSLSGSKGAAKNIQYF
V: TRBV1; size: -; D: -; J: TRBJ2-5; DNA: TGCACCAGCAGCCAAGGACTAGCGGGAAACCAAGAGACCCAGTACTTC; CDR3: CTSSQGLAGNQETQYF
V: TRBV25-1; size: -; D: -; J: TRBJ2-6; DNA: TGTGCCAGCAGTGTGTCTGGGGCCAACGTCCTGACTTTC; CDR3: CASSVSGANVLTF
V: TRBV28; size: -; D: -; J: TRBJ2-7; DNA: TGTGCCAGCAGCCTTCGATTGACATACGAGCAGTACTTC; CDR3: CASSLRLTYEQYF
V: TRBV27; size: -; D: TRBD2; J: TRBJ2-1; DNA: TGTGCCAGCAGACAGACTAGCGGGTCCTACAATGAGCAGTTCTTC; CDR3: CASRQTSGSYNEQFF
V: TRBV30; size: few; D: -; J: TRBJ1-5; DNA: TGTGCCTGGAGTGTTTCAGGGGCTCAGCCCCAGCATTTT; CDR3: CAWSVSGAQPQHF
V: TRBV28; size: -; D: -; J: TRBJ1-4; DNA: TGTGCCAGCAGCTTGCGAAGGGGTGAAAAACTGTTTTTT; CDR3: CASSLRRGEKLFF
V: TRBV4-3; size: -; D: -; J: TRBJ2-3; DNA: TGCGCCAGCAGCCAAGGTGGCGGGAGCACAGATACGCAGTATTTT; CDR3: CASSQGGGSTDTQYF
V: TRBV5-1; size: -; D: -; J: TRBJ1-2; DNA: TGCGCCAGCAGTTTGACAGGTTTCTCCTATGGCTACACCTTC; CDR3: CASSLTGFSYGYTF
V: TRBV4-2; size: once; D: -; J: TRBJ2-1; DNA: TGTGCCAGCAGCCAGTCCCTAGGGGGTGAGCAGTTCTTC; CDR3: CASSQSLGGEQFF
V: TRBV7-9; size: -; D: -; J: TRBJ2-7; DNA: TGTGCCGCGGCGGGGCGGCGGGATTACGAGCAGTACTTC; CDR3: CAAAGRRDYEQYF
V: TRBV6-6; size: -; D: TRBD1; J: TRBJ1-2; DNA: TGTGCCAGCAGCCGGGGACAGGAGTATGGCTACACCTTC; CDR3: CASSRGQEYGYTF
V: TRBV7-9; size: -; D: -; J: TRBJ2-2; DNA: TGTGCCAGCAGGGTCGGACAGAGCACCGGGGAGCTGTTTTTT; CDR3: CASRVGQSTGELFF
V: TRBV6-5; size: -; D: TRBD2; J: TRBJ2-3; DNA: TGTGCCAGCAGTTACTTGAGCGGGGGGCGAAAAGATACGCAGTATTTT; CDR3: CASSYLSGGRKDTQYF
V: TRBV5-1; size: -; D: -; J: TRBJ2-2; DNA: TGCGCCAGCGGGACTGCTTCAAACACCGGGGAGCTGTTTTTT; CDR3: CASGTASNTGELFF
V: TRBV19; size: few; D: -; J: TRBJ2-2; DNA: TGTGCCAGTAGTATAGCCCACACCGGGGAGCTGTTTTTT; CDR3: CASSIAHTGELFF
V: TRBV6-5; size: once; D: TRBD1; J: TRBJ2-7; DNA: TGTGCCAGCAGGCCCCACGGGACAGGTAGCTACGAGCAGTACTTC; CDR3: CASRPHGTGSYEQYF
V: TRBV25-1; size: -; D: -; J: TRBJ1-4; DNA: TGTGCCAGCAGTCCCACAACAGGGTGGGATGAAAAACTGTTTTTT; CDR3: CASSPTTGWDEKLFF
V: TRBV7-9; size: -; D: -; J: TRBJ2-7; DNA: TGTGCCAGCAGCCCAGGGGGGAACCACTACGAGCAGTACTTC; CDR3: CASSPGGNHYEQYF
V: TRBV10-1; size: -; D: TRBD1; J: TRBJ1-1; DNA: TGCGCCAGCATATCGGGACAGGGGGACACTGAAGCTTTCTTT; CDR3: CASISGQGDTEAFF
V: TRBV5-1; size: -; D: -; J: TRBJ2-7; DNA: TGCGCCAGCAGCTTGTTAGCGCGGGAGCAGTACTTC; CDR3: CASSLLAREQYF
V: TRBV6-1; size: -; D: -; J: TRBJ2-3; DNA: TGTGCCAGCAGTGATCCACCAATCAAGCAGTATTTT; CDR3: CASSDPPIKQYF
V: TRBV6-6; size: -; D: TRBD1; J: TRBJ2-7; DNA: TGTGCCAGCAGTTACTCGGGACAGGGGGCGATTAACGAGCAGTACTTC; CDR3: CASSYSGQGAINEQYF
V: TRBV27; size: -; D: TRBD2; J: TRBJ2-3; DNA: TGTGCCAGCAGTTTATCGAATACTGGACTAGTGTTATATACGCAGTATTTT; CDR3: CASSLSNTGLVLYTQYF
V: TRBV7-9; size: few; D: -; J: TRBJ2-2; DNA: TGTGCCAGCGAGAGACGATTGAACACCGGGGAGCTGTTTTTT; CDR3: CASERRLNTGELFF
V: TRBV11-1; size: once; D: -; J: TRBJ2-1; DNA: TGTGCCAGCAGCCCACGCGGGGGCTGGAGCCTTGAGCAGTTCTTC; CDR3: CASSPRGGWSLEQFF
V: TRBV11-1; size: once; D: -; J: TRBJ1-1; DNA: TGTGCCAGCAGCCCGCGATGGAGGGCTGAAGCTTTCTTT; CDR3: CASSPRWRAEAFF
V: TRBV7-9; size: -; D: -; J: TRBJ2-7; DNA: TGTGCCAGCGCCCAGGCAGGGGCGTTCTACGAGCAGTACTTC; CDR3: CASAQAGAFYEQYF
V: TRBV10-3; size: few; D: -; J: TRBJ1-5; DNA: TGTGCCATCAGTGAGCGGGGCTCAGGGGATCAGCCCCAGCATTTT; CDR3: CAISERGSGDQPQHF
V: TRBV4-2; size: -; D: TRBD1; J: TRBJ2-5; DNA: TGTGCCAGCAGCCAATACGGACAGGGCGGGGAGACCCAGTACTTC; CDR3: CASSQYGQGGETQYF
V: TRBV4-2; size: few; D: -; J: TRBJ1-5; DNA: TGTGCCAGCAGCCAAGATCTTGCAGGCAATCAGCCCCAGCATTTT; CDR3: CASSQDLAGNQPQHF
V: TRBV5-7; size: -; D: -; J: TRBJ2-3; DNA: TGTGCCAGCAGCTTGTTTCTTGCTAGGGGTTTAGCAGATACGCAGTATTTT; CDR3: CASSLFLARGLADTQYF
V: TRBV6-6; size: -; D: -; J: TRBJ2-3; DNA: TGCACCAGCAGTTACGGTGACTCTTTCTTCACAGATACGCAGTATTTT; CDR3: CTSSYGDSFFTDTQYF
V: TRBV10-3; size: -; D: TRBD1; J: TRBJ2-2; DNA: TGTGCCATCAGCCGACAGGGGTTAAACACCGGGGAGCTGTTTTTT; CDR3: CAISRQGLNTGELFF
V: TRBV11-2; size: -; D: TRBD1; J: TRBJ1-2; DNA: TGTGCCAGCAGCGTACTCGGACAGGGGGTTTATGGCTACACCTTC; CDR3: CASSVLGQGVYGYTF
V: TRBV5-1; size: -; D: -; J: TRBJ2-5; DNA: TGCGCCAGCAGCTTATCAGGGGAGGAGACCCAGTACTTC; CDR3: CASSLSGEETQYF
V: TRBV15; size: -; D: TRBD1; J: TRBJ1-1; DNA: TGTGCCACCAGCCCGAGACAGGGTGAAGCTTTCTTT; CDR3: CATSPRQGEAFF